The 24 T cell receptor beta chains in this list originate from one sample, sequenced in a study of cytomegalovirus exposure and HLA in healthy donors. Libraries were prepared by immunoSEQ multiplex PCR; TCRdb keeps only in-frame clonotypes and omits some of them. The data hold 350,000 or so clones, with more than 80% observed a single time. The specimen sequenced was PBMCs. These receptors all come from a woman younger than 30 in good health and CMV-seronegative.

This rearrangement joins TRBV13 to TRBJ2-3; 14 positions agree with TRBD2. The trim removed 5 bases at V and 0 bases at J, leaving 7 bases unmatched. The CDR3 is 18 residues long. The germline CDR1 and CDR2 sequences are PRHDT and FYEKMQ (reference sequence). Here the CDR3 reads CASSGLAGGETSTDTQYF. Written as DNA, the CDR3 is TGTGCCAGCAGCGGACTAGCGGGGGGTGAAACTAGCACAGATACGCAGTATTTT.

J is TRBJ2-3 and V is TRBV5-6; 12 bases align to TRBD2. The junction had 8 bases not matched to a gene; V was cut back by 3 bases and J by 6 bases. In germline, CDR1 is SGHDT, CDR2 YYEEEE. There are 16 residues in the CDR3. CDR3 coding DNA: TGTGCCAGCAGCTACGGACTAGCGGGGAATTTGGATACGCAGTATTTT. This translates into CASSYGLAGNLDTQYF.

This chain connects TRBV21-1 to TRBJ2-7; whether TRBD1, the table's D call, matches the DNA was not checked. TRBV21-1 corresponds to a pseudogene. This CDR3 is built from 15 residues. CDR3 in amino acids: CASTNQTGGPYEQYF. CDR3 sequence (DNA): TGTGCCAGCACCAACCAGACAGGGGGCCCCTACGAGCAGTACTTC.

The chain recombines TRBV29-1 with TRBJ1-1, with a weak D call TRBD1 (5 bases). Germline CDR1 SQVTM, CDR2 ANQGSEA. This CDR3 has 14 amino acids. V lost 4 bases to trimming and J lost 4 bases, with 16 bases between them. Here the CDR3 reads CSVVIWGKITEAFF. The DNA for the CDR3 is TGCAGCGTTGTGATTTGGGGCAAGATCACTGAAGCTTTCTTT.

The rearrangement links TRBV9 to TRBJ1-2, with D possibly TRBD1 on 6 matching bases. In germline, CDR1 is SGDLS, CDR2 YYNGEE. Between the trimmed V and J ends, which lost 4 bases and 7 bases, there was a span of 11 bases. The CDR3 consists of 12 residues. Written as DNA, the CDR3 is TGTGCCAGCAGCCAGGGGCCTAGTGGCTACACCTTC. Protein product: CASSQGPSGYTF.

The genes are TRBV27 and TRBJ2-7; 7 bases line up with TRBD2. The CDR3 length is 16 residues. The V and J ends lost 6 bases and 2 bases, in that order; junction bases with no gene match: 13. CDR1 and CDR2 (germline): MNHEY, SMNVEV (reference sequence). The CDR3 nucleotides are TGTGCCAGCAGCCAACCCTCGCGGGAGAAAGCCTACGAGCAGTACTTC. This gives the protein CASSQPSREKAYEQYF.

In nucleotides, the CDR3 is TGTGCCAGCACGCGGGAGGGCCTGGGGAACGAGCAGTACTTC. It specifies CASTREGLGNEQYF. The chain employs TRBV28 and TRBJ2-7, with 9 bases that match TRBD2. Per the germline V gene, CDR1 is MDHEN and CDR2 is SYDVKM. V gave up 7 bases and J gave up 5 bases; unmatched junction bases: 9. CDR3 length: 14 residues.

The chain has TRBV7-2 and TRBJ1-2; a possible D gene is TRBD1 (5 bases). CDR1 is SGHTA, CDR2 FQGNSA, per germline. Between the trimmed V and J ends, which lost 4 bases and 2 bases, there was a span of 8 bases. The CDR3 length is 13 residues. The CDR3 region has the DNA TGTGCCAGCAGCTCGGGACTGAACTATGGCTACACCTTC. Translated: CASSSGLNYGYTF. Drawing the rest from reference TRBV7-2 and TRBJ1-2, the complete variable domain is GAGVSQSPSNKVTEKGKDVELRCDPISGHTALYWYRQSLGQGLEFLIYFQGNSAPDKSGLPSDRFSAERTGGSVSTLTIQRTQQEDSAVYLCASSSGLNYGYTFGSGTRLTVV.

This chain links TRBV5-1 with TRBJ2-5; D is perhaps TRBD2 (6 bases). V was trimmed by 4 bases and J by 0 bases, leaving 16 bases between them. Germline loops: CDR1 SGHRS, CDR2 YFSETQ. This CDR3 comprises 16 residues. CDR3 DNA sequence: TGCGCCAGCAGCACAGGAGGGCTACCGTACCAAGAGACCCAGTACTTC. Amino acids: CASSTGGLPYQETQYF.

The rearrangement joins TRBV7-2 to TRBJ2-3, with D perhaps matching TRBD2 (6 bases). V was trimmed by 3 bases and J by 3 bases, leaving 13 bases between them. Looked up from germline, CDR1 is SGHTA and CDR2 is FQGNSA. This CDR3 region has 15 residues. This chain's CDR3 is CASSFRDSRTDTQYF. The DNA of the CDR3 is TGTGCCAGCAGCTTCCGGGACTCCAGGACAGATACGCAGTATTTT.

This chain connects TRBV19 to TRBJ1-2; D is perhaps TRBD1 (6 bases). Germline CDR1 and CDR2: LNHDA and SQIVND (reference sequence). V lost 3 bases and J 0 bases, leaving 17 bases between the germline ends. There are 17 residues in the CDR3. The CDR3 DNA reads TGTGCCAGTAGTATCTCCAGGGGCGGATCGGCTAACTATGGCTACACCTTC. Protein product: CASSISRGGSANYGYTF.

The chain has TRBV14 and TRBJ2-7; 11 bases map to TRBD2. CDR1 and CDR2 (germline): SGHDN, FVKESK. After removal of 0 bases from V and 3 bases from J, the junction contained 7 bases not matched to a gene. The CDR3 consists of 17 residues. The CDR3 DNA sequence: TGTGCCAGCAGCCAAGATAGGCGGGGGACTAGCGGCTACGAGCAGTACTTC. This translates into CASSQDRRGTSGYEQYF.

The V gene is TRBV28, the J gene TRBJ2-5; 9 positions agree with TRBD1. Germline-derived CDR1 and CDR2 are MDHEN and SYDVKM. The length of the CDR3 is 12 residues. J was trimmed by 8 bases and V by 10 bases; bases with no gene match: 8. CDR3 residues: CATGGQGDTQYF. CDR3 in DNA: TGTGCCACCGGGGGACAGGGAGATACCCAGTACTTC.

The CDR3 reads CASSFQRENIQYF. Here the CDR3 DNA reads TGTGCCAGCAGTTTTCAACGGGAAAACATTCAGTACTTC. This chain connects TRBV28 to TRBJ2-4; unclear D gene. V was clipped by 3 bases and J by 5 bases, with 8 bases between them. CDR3 length: 13 amino acids. Germline values: CDR1 MDHEN, CDR2 SYDVKM.

The V call is TRBV19, the J call TRBJ2-7; unclear D gene. The CDR3 runs 16 residues. Germline CDR1 and CDR2: LNHDA and SQIVND (reference sequence). Trimming removed 5 bases at V and 2 bases at J, with 19 bases between. CDR3 nucleotide sequence: TGTGCCAGTAGTCTTGAGTCCTTACCCGCGGCCTACGAGCAGTACTTC. Translating gives CASSLESLPAAYEQYF.

This clone was seen only a few times. The V gene is TRBV2, the J gene TRBJ1-1, with D possibly being TRBD1 (5 bases). CDR3 size: 16 residues. Germline V gene data show CDR1 as SNHLY and CDR2 as FYNNEI. V shed 6 bases and J shed 1 base, with 18 bases lying between them. CDR3 DNA sequence: TGTGCCAGCAGCCCCCCGGGGGGTAAAAGGAACACTGAAGCTTTCTTT. Translated: CASSPPGGKRNTEAFF.

J is TRBJ1-3 and V is TRBV5-1; unclear D gene. Trimming pared 4 bases from V and 0 bases from J, leaving 11 bases between. The CDR3 consists of 15 residues. In germline, CDR1 is SGHRS, CDR2 YFSETQ. CDR3 sequence (DNA): TGCGCCAGCAGCCCTCGGGGTGACTCTGGAAACACCATATATTTT. Amino acid sequence: CASSPRGDSGNTIYF.

This clone was seen a few times. Germline and junction disagree at one end, which may indicate a read error. At the DNA level, this CDR3 is encoded by other sequences in the same sample as well. The V and J genes are TRBV18 and TRBJ1-5; 8 positions agree with TRBD1. The CDR3 loop spans 13 amino acids. Looked up from germline, CDR1 is KGHSH and CDR2 is LQKENI. CDR3 sequence (DNA): TGTGCCAGCTCTCCACAGGGGGATCAGCCCCAGCATTTT. Translation gives CASSPQGDQPQHF.

This chain uses TRBV6-5 with TRBJ2-1, with a weak D call TRBD1 (6 bases). CDR3 size: 12 residues. Germline loops: CDR1 MNHEY, CDR2 SVGAGI. V shed 2 bases and J shed 13 bases, with 12 bases lying between them. The CDR3 is CASSYDGTTQFF. Here the CDR3 DNA reads TGTGCCAGCAGTTACGATGGGACAACCCAGTTCTTC.

The chain recombines TRBV6-1 with TRBJ2-5; a weak D match, TRBD1 (6 bases). Between the trimmed V and J ends, which lost 6 bases and 2 bases, there was a span of 13 bases. This CDR3 region has 14 residues. The germline CDR1 and CDR2 sequences are MNHNS and SASEGT. This chain's CDR3 is CASRAGQHQETQYF. CDR3 coding DNA: TGTGCCAGCAGGGCCGGACAGCATCAAGAGACCCAGTACTTC.

The chain employs TRBV7-8 and TRBJ2-1; perhaps TRBD2 as D (5 bases). Germline V gene sequence: CDR1 SGHVS, CDR2 FQNEAQ. The CDR3 contains 13 residues. V lost 3 bases and J lost 8, with 11 bases in between. Written as DNA, the CDR3 is TGTGCCAGCAGCTTGACGCATAGCGATGAGCAGTTCTTC. Its translation: CASSLTHSDEQFF.

V is TRBV7-9 and J is TRBJ2-7; weak D call: TRBD2 (6 bases). Germline V gene lookup returns CDR1 SEHNR and CDR2 FQNEAQ (reference sequence). V shed 4 bases and J shed 3 bases, with 13 bases lying between them. CDR3 size: 14 residues. The CDR3: CASSSPGLNYEQYF. CDR3 DNA sequence: TGTGCCAGCAGCTCCCCGGGACTGAACTACGAGCAGTACTTC.

V gene TRBV30 combines with J gene TRBJ1-1, with 11 bases fitting TRBD1. Trimming took 5 bases from V and 2 from J; bases not matched to a gene: 1. This CDR3 is built from 13 residues. The germline CDR1 and CDR2 sequences are GTSNPN and SVGIG (reference sequence). The CDR3 protein is CAWGTGGNTEAFF. DNA of the CDR3: TGTGCCTGGGGGACAGGGGGTAACACTGAAGCTTTCTTT.

This clone was detected a few times. V is TRBV12-5 and J is TRBJ1-2; 12 positions match TRBD1. Trimming removed 4 bases from V and 7 bases from J; junction bases left unmatched: 7. Germline V gives CDR1 LGHNT, CDR2 FRNRAP. CDR3 length: 15 amino acids. CDR3 residues: CASGSGQGASGGYTF. As DNA, the CDR3 is TGTGCTAGTGGTTCGGGACAGGGGGCGTCGGGTGGCTACACCTTC.